Sequencing of this TCR beta chain was carried out in a study of shared T cell receptors in the human thymus. This CDR3 is built from 14 residues. V shed 6 bases and J shed 3 bases, with 14 bases lying between them. Germline V gene lookup returns CDR1 LGHNA and CDR2 YSLEER. Sequencing used immunoSEQ multiplex PCR; TCRdb keeps in-frame clones, though not all of them. In the table there are approximately 68,000 clones, about 96% of which are singletons. This chain uses TRBV4-3 with TRBJ1-2; TRBD1 is a possible D gene (6 bases). The receptor's source is a human donor. Input material: thymocytes. CDR3 residues: CASSLKGGHYGYTF. DNA for the CDR3: TGCGCCAGCAGTCTGAAGGGGGGACACTATGGCTACACCTTC.